The entry below gives a single TCR beta chain sequence along with its context. The antigen is undetermined. Clones were sequenced by immunoSEQ multiplex PCR, and TCRdb holds only the in-frame ones, with some missing. The sample carries under 25,000 clones, over 60% recorded once. These data are taken from a study of OX40 agonist ivuxolimab in advanced cancers. Study outcomes and limitations: Clones of CD4+ and CD8+ blood T cells grew by week 6 at doses of 0.1 to 3.0 mg/kg. The specificity for antigen of the expanded peripheral T cells was not determined.

Anyone with autoimmune disease history or systemic immunosuppression was excluded. Peripheral blood came from all dose cohorts at three timepoints. The sample in question was CD4+ or CD8+ T cells sorted from blood, obtained in a trial of the OX40 agonist ivuxolimab. The origin of this receptor is an adult with an advanced solid tumor such as melanoma, head and neck, liver or kidney cancer.

The CDR3 here is CASSSHSDLAKNIQYF. The CDR3 DNA reads as TGTGCCAGCAGTTCTCACTCGGATCTAGCCAAAAACATTCAGTACTTC. This chain uses TRBV6-5 with TRBJ2-4; D is ambiguous. The germline V and J ends were trimmed by 4 bases and 0 bases, with 13 bases remaining between them. This CDR3 contains 16 residues. From germline, CDR1 is MNHEY and CDR2 SVGAGI.